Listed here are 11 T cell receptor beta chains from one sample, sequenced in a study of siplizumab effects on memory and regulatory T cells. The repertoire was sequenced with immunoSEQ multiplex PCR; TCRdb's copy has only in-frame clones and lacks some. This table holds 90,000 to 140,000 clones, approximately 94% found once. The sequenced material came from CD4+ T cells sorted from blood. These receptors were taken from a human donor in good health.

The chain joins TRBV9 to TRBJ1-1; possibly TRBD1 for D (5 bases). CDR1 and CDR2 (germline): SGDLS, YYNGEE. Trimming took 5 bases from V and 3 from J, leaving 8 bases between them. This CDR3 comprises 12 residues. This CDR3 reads CASSGAHTEAFF. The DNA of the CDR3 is TGTGCCAGCAGTGGGGCGCACACTGAAGCTTTCTTT.

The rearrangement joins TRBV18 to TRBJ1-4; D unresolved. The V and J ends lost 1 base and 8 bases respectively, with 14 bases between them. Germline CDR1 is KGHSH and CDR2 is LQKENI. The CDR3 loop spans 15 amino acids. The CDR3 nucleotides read TGTGCCAGCTCACCACTGGGGTTGGAAGGCGAAAAACTGTTTTTT. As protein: CASSPLGLEGEKLFF.

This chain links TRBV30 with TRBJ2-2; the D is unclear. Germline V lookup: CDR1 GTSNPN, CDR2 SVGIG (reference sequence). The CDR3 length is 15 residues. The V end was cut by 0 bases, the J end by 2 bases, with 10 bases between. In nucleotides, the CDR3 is TGTGCCTGGAGTGTATTTTTAGCCAACACCGGGGAGCTGTTTTTT. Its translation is CAWSVFLANTGELFF.

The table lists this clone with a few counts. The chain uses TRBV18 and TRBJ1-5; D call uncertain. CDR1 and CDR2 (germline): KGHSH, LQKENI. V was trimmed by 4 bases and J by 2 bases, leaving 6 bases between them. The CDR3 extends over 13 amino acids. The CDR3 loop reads CASSRGGNQPQHF. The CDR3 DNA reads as TGTGCCAGCTCACGCGGGGGCAATCAGCCCCAGCATTTT.

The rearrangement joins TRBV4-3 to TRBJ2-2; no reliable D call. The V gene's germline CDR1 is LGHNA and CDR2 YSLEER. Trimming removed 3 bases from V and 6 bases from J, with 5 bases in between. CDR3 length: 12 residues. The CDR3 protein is CASSHPAGELFF. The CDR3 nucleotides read TGCGCCAGCAGCCACCCGGCCGGGGAGCTGTTTTTT.

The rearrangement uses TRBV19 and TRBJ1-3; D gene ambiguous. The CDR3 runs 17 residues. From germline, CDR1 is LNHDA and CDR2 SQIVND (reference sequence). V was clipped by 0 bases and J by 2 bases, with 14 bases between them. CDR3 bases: TGTGCCAGTAGTATAGATCCACCGGTATCGCCTGGAAACACCATATATTTT. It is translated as CASSIDPPVSPGNTIYF.

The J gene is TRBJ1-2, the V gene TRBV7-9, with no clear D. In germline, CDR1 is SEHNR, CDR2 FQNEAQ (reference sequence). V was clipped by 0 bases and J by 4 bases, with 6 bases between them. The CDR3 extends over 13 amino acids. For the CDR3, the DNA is TGTGCCAGCAGCTTAGCGGGCAGCTATGGCTACACCTTC. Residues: CASSLAGSYGYTF. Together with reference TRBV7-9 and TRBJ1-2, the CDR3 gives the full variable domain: DTGVSQNPRHKITKRGQNVTFRCDPISEHNRLYWYRQTLGQGPEFLTYFQNEAQLEKSRLLSDRFSAERPKGSFSTLEIQRTEQGDSAMYLCASSLAGSYGYTFGSGTRLTVV.

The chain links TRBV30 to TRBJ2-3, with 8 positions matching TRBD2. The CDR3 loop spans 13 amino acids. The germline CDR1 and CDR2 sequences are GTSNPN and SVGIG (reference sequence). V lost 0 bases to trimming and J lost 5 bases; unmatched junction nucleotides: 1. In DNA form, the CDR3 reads TGTGCCTGGAGTGTTCTAGCGGGAGATACGCAGTATTTT. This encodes CAWSVLAGDTQYF.

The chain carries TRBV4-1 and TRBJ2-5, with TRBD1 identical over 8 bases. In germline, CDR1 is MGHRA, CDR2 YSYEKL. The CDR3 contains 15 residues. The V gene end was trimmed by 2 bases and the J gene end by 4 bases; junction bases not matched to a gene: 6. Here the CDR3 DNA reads TGCGCCAGCAGCCAAACGACAGGGGTTCGAGAGACCCAGTACTTC. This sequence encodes CASSQTTGVRETQYF.

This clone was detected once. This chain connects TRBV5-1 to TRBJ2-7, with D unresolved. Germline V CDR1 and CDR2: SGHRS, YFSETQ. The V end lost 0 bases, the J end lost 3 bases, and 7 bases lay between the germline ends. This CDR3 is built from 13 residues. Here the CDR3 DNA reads TGCGCCAGCAGCTTGGACGGAAACTACGAGCAGTACTTC. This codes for CASSLDGNYEQYF.

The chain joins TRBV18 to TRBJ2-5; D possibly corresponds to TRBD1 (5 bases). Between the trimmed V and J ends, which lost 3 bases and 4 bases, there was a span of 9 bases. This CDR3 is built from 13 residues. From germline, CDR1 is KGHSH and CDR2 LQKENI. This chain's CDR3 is CASSPNQGETQYF. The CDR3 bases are TGTGCCAGCTCACCCAACCAGGGAGAGACCCAGTACTTC.